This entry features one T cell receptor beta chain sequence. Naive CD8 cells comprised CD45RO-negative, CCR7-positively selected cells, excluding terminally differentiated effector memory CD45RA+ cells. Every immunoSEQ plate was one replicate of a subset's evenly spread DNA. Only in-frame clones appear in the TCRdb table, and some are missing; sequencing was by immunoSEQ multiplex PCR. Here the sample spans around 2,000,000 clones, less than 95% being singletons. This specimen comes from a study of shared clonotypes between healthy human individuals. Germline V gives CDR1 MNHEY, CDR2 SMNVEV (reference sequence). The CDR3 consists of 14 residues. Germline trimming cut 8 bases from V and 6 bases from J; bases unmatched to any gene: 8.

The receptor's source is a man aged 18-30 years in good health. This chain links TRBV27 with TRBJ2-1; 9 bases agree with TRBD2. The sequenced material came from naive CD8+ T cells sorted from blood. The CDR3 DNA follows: TGTGCCAGCTCGGCGGGGGGGCCTGGCAATGAGCAGTTCTTC. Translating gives CASSAGGPGNEQFF.